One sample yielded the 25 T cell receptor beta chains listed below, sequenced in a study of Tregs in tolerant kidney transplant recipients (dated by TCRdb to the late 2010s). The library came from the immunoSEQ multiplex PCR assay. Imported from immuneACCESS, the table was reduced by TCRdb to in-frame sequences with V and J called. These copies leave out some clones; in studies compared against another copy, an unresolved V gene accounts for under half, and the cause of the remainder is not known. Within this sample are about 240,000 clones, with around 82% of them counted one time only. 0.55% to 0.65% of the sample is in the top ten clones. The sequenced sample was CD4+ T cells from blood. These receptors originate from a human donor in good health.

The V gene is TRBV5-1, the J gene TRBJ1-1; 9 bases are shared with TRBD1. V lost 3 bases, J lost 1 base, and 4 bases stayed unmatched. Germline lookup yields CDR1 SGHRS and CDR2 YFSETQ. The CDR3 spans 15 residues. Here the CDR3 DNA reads TGCGCCAGCAGCTCCATGACAGGGGGGAACACTGAAGCTTTCTTT. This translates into CASSSMTGGNTEAFF.

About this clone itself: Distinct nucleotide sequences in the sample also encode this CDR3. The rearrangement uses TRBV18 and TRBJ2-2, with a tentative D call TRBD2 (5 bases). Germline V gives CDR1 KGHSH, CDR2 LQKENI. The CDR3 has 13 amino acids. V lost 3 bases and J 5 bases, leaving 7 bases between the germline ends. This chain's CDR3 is CASSPRETGELFF. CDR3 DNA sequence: TGTGCCAGCTCACCGAGGGAGACCGGGGAGCTGTTTTTT. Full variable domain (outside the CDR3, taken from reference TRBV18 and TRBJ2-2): NAGVMQNPRHLVRRRGQEARLRCSPMKGHSHVYWYRQLPEEGLKFMVYLQKENIIDESGMPKERFSAEFPKEGPSILRIQQVVRGDSAAYFCASSPRETGELFFGEGSRLTVL.

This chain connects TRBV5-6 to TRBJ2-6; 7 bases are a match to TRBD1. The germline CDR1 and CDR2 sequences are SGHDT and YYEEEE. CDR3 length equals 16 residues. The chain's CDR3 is CVVKGQNPSGANVLTF. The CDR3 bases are TGTGTTGTTAAGGGACAGAACCCCTCTGGGGCCAACGTCCTGACTTTC.

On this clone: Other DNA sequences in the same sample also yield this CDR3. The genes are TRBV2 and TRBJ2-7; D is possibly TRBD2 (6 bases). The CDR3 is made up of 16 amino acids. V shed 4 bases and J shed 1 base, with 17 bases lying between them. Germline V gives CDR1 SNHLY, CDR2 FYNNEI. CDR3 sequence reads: CASSGNSGRLSYEQYF. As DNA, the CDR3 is TGTGCCAGCAGTGGGAATAGCGGTAGATTATCCTACGAGCAGTACTTC. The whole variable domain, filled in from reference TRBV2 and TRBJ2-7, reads EPEVTQTPSHQVTQMGQEVILRCVPISNHLYFYWYRQILGQKVEFLVSFYNNEISEKSEIFDDQFSVERPDGSNFTLKIRSTKLEDSAMYFCASSGNSGRLSYEQYFGPGTRLTVT.

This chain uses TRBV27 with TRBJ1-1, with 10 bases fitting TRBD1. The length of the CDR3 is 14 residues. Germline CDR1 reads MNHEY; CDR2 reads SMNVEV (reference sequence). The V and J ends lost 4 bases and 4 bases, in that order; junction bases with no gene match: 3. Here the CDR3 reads CASSYRDRGTEAFF. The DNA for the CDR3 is TGTGCCAGCAGTTACCGGGACAGGGGCACTGAAGCTTTCTTT.

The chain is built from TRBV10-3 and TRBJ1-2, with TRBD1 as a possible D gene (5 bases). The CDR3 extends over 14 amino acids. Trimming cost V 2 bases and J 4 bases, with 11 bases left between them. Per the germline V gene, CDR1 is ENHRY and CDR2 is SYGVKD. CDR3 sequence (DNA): TGTGCCATCAGTGAGGTACAGGAGCTCTATGGCTACACCTTC. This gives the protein CAISEVQELYGYTF.

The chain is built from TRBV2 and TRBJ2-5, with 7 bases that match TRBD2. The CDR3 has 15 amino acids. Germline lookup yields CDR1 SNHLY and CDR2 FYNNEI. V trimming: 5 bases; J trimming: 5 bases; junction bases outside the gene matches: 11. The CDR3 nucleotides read TGTGCCAGCAGTAAACCCTGGACTAGTCGCGAGACCCAGTACTTC. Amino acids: CASSKPWTSRETQYF.

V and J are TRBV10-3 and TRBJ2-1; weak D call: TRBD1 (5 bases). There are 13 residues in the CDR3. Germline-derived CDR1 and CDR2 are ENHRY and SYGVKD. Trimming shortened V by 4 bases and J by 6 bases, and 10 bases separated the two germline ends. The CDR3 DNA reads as TGTGCCATCAGTGGGGGCCAGGCCAATGAGCAGTTCTTC. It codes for CAISGGQANEQFF.

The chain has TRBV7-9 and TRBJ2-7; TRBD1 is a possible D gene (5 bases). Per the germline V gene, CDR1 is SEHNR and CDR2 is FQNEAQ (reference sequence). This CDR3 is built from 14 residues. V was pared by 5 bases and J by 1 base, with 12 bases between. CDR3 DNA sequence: TGTGCCAGCAGCACCCCGACAGCTTCCTACGAGCAGTACTTC. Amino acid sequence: CASSTPTASYEQYF.

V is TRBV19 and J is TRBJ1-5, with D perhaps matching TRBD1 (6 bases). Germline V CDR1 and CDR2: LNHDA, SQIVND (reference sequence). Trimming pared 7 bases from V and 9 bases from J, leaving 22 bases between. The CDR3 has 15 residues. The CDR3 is CASTFGSVGAGPQHF. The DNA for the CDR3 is TGTGCCAGTACCTTCGGATCGGTGGGGGCCGGGCCCCAGCATTTT.

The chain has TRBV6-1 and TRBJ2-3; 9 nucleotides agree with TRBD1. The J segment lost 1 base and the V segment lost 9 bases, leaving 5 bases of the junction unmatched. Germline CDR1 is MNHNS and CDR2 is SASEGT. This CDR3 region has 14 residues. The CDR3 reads CASPRDRGTDTQYF. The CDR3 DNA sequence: TGTGCCAGTCCCCGGGACAGGGGCACAGATACGCAGTATTTT.

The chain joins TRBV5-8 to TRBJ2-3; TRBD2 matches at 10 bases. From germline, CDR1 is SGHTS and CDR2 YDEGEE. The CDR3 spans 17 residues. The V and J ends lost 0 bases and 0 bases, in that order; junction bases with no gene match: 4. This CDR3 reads CASSLAKTSGSTDTQYF. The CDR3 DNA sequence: TGTGCCAGCAGCTTGGCCAAGACTAGCGGGAGCACAGATACGCAGTATTTT.

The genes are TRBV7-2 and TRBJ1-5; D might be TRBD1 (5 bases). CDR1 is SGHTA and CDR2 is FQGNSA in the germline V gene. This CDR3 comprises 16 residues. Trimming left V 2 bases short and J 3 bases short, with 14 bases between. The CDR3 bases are TGTGCCAGCAGCTTACGGGAGGGGATTCCCAATCAGCCCCAGCATTTT. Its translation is CASSLREGIPNQPQHF.

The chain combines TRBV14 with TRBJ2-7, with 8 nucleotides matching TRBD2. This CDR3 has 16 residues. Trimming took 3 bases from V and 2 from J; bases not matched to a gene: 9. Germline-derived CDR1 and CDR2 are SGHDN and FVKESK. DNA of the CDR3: TGTGCCAGCAGCCAGTTGGACGGGGGGGCCGCCTACGAGCAGTACTTC. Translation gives CASSQLDGGAAYEQYF.

CDR3 nucleotides: TGTGCCAGCAGCTTGCTAGCGGGAGCATACAATGAGCAGTTCTTC. This sequence encodes CASSLLAGAYNEQFF. This chain joins TRBV5-6 and TRBJ2-1; TRBD2 matches 10 bases. V trimming: 1 base; J trimming: 4 bases; junction bases outside the gene matches: 2. CDR1 is SGHDT, CDR2 YYEEEE, per germline. This CDR3 region has 15 residues.

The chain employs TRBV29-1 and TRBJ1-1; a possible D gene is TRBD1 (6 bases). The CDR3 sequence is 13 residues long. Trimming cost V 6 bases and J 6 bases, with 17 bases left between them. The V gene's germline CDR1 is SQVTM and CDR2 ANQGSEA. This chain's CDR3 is CSVDSFWMSEAFF. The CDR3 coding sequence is TGCAGCGTGGACAGTTTTTGGATGTCTGAAGCTTTCTTT.

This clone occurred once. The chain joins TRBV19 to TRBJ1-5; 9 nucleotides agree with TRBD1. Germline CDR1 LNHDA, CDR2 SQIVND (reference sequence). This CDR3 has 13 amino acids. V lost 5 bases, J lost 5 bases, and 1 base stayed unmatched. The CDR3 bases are TGTGCCAGTAGTGGGGACAGGGATCAGCCCCAGCATTTT. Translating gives CASSGDRDQPQHF.

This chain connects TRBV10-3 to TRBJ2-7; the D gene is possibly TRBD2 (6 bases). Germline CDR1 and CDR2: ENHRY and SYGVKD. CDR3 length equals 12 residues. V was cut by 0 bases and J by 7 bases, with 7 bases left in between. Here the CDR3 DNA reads TGTGCCATCAGTGAGTCAGGACTAGAGCAGTACTTC. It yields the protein CAISESGLEQYF.

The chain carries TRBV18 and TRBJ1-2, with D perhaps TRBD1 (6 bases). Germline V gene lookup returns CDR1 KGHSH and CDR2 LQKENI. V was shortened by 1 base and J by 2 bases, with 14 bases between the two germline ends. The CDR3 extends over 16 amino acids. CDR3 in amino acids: CASSPQTGHGNYGYTF. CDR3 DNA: TGTGCCAGCTCACCACAGACGGGACACGGAAACTATGGCTACACCTTC. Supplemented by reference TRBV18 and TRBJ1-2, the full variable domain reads NAGVMQNPRHLVRRRGQEARLRCSPMKGHSHVYWYRQLPEEGLKFMVYLQKENIIDESGMPKERFSAEFPKEGPSILRIQQVVRGDSAAYFCASSPQTGHGNYGYTFGSGTRLTVV.

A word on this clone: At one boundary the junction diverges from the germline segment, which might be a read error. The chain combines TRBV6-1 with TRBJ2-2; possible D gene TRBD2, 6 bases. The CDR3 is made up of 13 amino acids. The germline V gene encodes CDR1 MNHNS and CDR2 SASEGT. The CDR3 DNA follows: TGTGCCAGCAGTGAATTGCAGGGCGGGGAGCTGGTTTTT. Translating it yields CASSELQGGELVF.

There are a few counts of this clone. The CDR3 DNA sequence: TGTGCCAGCAGCCCGGACAGAGGGAGGGGCTACACCTTC. Translating it yields CASSPDRGRGYTF. The rearrangement uses TRBV11-2 and TRBJ1-2; D perhaps matches TRBD1 (6 bases). V lost 5 bases to trimming and J lost 8 bases, with 15 bases between them. This CDR3 comprises 13 residues. The germline CDR1 and CDR2 sequences are SGHAT and FQNNGV.

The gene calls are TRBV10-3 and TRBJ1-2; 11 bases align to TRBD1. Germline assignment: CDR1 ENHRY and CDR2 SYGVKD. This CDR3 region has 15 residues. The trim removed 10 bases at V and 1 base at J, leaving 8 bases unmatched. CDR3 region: CATQTGTGGNYGYTF. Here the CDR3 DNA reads TGTGCCACACAAACCGGGACAGGGGGTAACTATGGCTACACCTTC.

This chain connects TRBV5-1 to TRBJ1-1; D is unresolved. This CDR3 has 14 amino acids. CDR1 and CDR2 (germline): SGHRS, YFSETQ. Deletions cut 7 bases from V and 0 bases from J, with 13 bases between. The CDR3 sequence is CASFPLGVNTEAFF. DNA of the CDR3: TGCGCCAGCTTCCCCCTAGGAGTGAACACTGAAGCTTTCTTT. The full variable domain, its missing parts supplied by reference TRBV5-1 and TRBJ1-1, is KAGVTQTPRYLIKTRGQQVTLSCSPISGHRSVSWYQQTPGQGLQFLFEYFSETQRNKGNFPGRFSGRQFSNSRSEMNVSTLELGDSALYLCASFPLGVNTEAFFGQGTRLTVV.

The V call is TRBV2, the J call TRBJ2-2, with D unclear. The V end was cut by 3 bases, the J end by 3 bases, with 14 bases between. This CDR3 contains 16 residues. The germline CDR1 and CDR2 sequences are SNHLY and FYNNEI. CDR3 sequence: CASSETRVQHTGELFF. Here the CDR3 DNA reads TGTGCCAGCAGTGAGACCCGGGTCCAACACACCGGGGAGCTGTTTTTT. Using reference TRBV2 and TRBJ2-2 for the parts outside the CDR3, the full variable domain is EPEVTQTPSHQVTQMGQEVILRCVPISNHLYFYWYRQILGQKVEFLVSFYNNEISEKSEIFDDQFSVERPDGSNFTLKIRSTKLEDSAMYFCASSETRVQHTGELFFGEGSRLTVL.

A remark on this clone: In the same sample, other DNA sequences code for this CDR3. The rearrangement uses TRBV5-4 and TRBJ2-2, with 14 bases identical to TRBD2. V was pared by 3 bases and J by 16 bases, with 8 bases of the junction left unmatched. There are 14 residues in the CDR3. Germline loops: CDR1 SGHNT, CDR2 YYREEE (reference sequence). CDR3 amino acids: CASSSGLAGGPGFF. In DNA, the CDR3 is TGTGCCAGCAGCTCAGGACTAGCGGGAGGCCCGGGGTTTTTT.